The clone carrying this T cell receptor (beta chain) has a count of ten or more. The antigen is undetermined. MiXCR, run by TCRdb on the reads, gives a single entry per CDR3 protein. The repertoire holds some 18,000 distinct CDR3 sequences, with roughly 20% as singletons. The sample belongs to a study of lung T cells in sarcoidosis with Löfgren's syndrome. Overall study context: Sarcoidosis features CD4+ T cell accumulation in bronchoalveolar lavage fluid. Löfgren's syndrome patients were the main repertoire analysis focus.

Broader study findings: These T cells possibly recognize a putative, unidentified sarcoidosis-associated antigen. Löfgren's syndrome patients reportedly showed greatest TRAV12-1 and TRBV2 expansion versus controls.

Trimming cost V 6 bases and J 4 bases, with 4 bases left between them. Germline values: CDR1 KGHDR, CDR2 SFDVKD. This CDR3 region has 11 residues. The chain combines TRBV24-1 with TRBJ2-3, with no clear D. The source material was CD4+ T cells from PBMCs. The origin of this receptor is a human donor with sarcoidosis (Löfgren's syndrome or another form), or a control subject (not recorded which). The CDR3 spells CATSQSDTQYF. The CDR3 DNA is TGTGCCACCAGTCAGTCAGATACGCAGTATTTT.